This TCR beta chain is drawn from a study of cytomegalovirus exposure and HLA in healthy donors (dated by TCRdb to the late 2010s). Study-level background: According to an earlier analysis of a few hundred of the donors, some 180 million T cells yielded over 90 million unique TCR beta sequences and approximately 300 Gb of sequence data. The study aimed to test whether signatures of past pathogen exposure could be identified by cataloging public T cell receptors. The later analysis used no new phenotypic data to find candidate immune exposures, relying instead on TCR beta sequences and their occurrence across donors. All discovery cohort repertoires had been generated using a single sequencing platform. Class I and class II HLA loci were covered by the typing at four-digit resolution. The study used immunosequencing to profile the T cell repertoires of under 700 subjects and linked those repertoires to cytomegalovirus serostatus. Roughly five DR-DQ haplotypes were handled as single units for association and clustering because linkage in the cohort was strong. Typing coverage varied by locus: 629-630 donors for A, B, C, DRB1 and DQB1; 500 to 550 for DQA1; approximately 610 for DPA1; roughly 470 for DPB1. In a later analysis, previously published TCR beta repertoires from 600 to 850 donors were re-analyzed and high-resolution HLA genotyping was added so that TCR occurrence patterns could be studied. Of the roughly 430 genotyped donors, about 84% fell in the genetic ancestry cluster associated with self-reported Caucasian donors. An earlier analysis of around 580 of the donors used high-throughput TCR beta sequencing to judge whether each TCR beta V gene segment behaved as functional or pseudogenic. In addition to the first cohort of 666 subjects, a separate validation cohort of approximately 130 different subjects was used. Donor age, sex, ethnicity and CMV serostatus were compiled alongside the repertoire data. An early release that covered some 630 HLA-typed donors contained approximately 300 gigabases of sequencing data and tens of millions of unique TCR sequences. The study combined high-throughput TCR immunosequencing, statistical association of individual TCRs with disease status, and machine learning to predict cytomegalovirus infection status. A later genetic analysis took genome-wide SNP genotypes for about three fifths of the 666 donors and used that subset as a discovery cohort. On average, about 240,000 unique TCR beta nucleotide sequences were sequenced per donor among roughly 430 genotyped donors of the cohort, with roughly 18% of those sequences being non-productive.

In total, over 600 healthy bone marrow donors made up the cohort. At the time of sampling, every cohort member was nominally healthy, though immune exposures that went unrecorded were likely present. The donor was CMV seronegative and belonged to the group of several hundred seronegative cohort members. A peripheral blood sample was provided by each donor, and peripheral blood mononuclear cells were used for TCR beta sequencing. Genomic DNA was extracted from the blood cell samples with the Qiagen DNeasy Blood Extraction Kit. Receptor amplification or capture employed the immunoSEQ multiplex PCR assay. For the multiplex PCR, a mixture combining 60 forward primers for TCR Vbeta segments and 13 reverse primers for TCR Jbeta segments was used. A multiplex PCR assay on genomic DNA amplified the CDR3 region of rearranged TCR beta genes. The amplified TCR beta libraries were sequenced on the Illumina HiSeq System as 87-base-pair reads. Under the source paper's analysis protocol: In a later analysis, roughly 80 million unique TCR beta chains were counted across the roughly 610 repertoires, and roughly 10 million of these chains were shared by at least two donors. Raw reads were error-corrected and collapsed into unique sequences by a nearest-neighbor algorithm in which closely related sequences were merged to remove PCR and sequencing errors. To assign V, D and J gene segments, CDR3 sequences were aligned to IMGT reference sequences. For a sequence to be retained, a match of at least six nucleotides was required to both a V gene segment and a J gene segment. A rearrangement was called productive if the CDR3 had no stop codons and remained in frame with V and J, and every other rearrangement was called non-productive. Following IMGT convention, CDR3 was defined as the stretch from the second conserved V-encoded cysteine to the conserved J-encoded phenylalanine. The earlier analysis of a few hundred of the donors excluded sequences that lacked an unambiguous match to a single V gene segment. In an earlier analysis of approximately 590 of the donors, a V segment was called functional when productive rearrangements were above 56.7%, and segregating when the standard deviation between donors exceeded 5%. To diagnose cytomegalovirus status from the catalog of TCR beta chain sequences, a statistical classification framework was built. In a later analysis, TCR nucleotide sequences were compared against IMGT/GENE-DB human TR gene sequences so that V and J genes could be assigned. The TCRdist pipeline was used in a later analysis to assign CDR3 sequences and most-parsimonious VDJ recombination scenarios. In a later analysis, each TCR beta chain was defined by its CDR3 amino acid sequence together with its V-gene family, and reads lacking a unique V-gene family were excluded. In a later analysis, fewer than 650 highly shared, low-generation-probability nucleotide sequences were removed to address suspected cross-contamination and a sequencing artifact. In a later analysis, a clonal expansion index was calculated for each public chain from normalized within-repertoire ranks of inferred template counts. In a later analysis, generation probabilities were computed with a VDJ recombination model fitted to out-of-frame rearrangements, and the resulting probabilities were checked against IGoR. In a later analysis, hypergeometric tests were used to score TCR-TCR, TCR-HLA and TCR-CMV co-occurrence, with a repertoire-size bias correction applied to TCR pairs. In a later analysis, false discovery rates were estimated by permuting HLA or CMV assignments 20 times. In a later analysis, co-occurring TCRs were grouped using DBSCAN, with TCRdist sequence similarity added in when clustering inside HLA-allele-positive subsets. For co-occurrence clustering, repertoires with fewer than 30,000 or more than 120,000 public chains were excluded, along with several repertoires with anomalous nucleotide sharing. This is the immuneACCESS table as TCRdb keeps it, with only in-frame sequences that have V and J called. A part of the clones is gone; compared with another copy, unresolved V genes explain less than half, and the rest is unexplained. The D gene and trimming were derived from the DNA, and the V and J assignments and clone size from that table. Within this sample are roughly 200,000 clones, with approximately 90% of them counted one time only. Roughly 0.98% of the sample comes from the top ten.

What the research found in general, with its limitations: The study listed 150 to 200 TCR beta chains as associated with cytomegalovirus. A group of highly shared sequence variants was considered likely to be a technical artifact of the sequencing pipeline. According to a later analysis, most CMV-associated TCR beta chains appeared to be HLA-restricted, and the HLA associations seemed to be driven largely by CMV exposure. In a later genetic analysis, a missense DCLRE1C variant was associated with V-gene and J-gene trimming of TCR beta chains, and the association was replicated in an independent cohort. A few of the identified cytomegalovirus-associated TCR beta chains were confirmed in vitro to be specific for cytomegalovirus antigens. CMV serostatus was the only immune exposure information available for the cohort. It was suggested by the authors that the approach could potentially be generalized to other disease states and immunological phenotypes. In a later analysis, HLA-associated TCR beta chains were found to be more clonally expanded and to have lower generation probabilities than equally common non-associated chains. In an earlier analysis of about 550 of the donors, most TCR beta V segments were observed in productive rearrangements about 90% or about 30% of the time, broadly matching IMGT annotations. According to a later genetic analysis, donors in an Asian-associated ancestry cluster had fewer N-insertions in productive TCRs than the approximately 690-donor mean. Most TCR sequences were seen in very few donors, while some public TCRs were found in many individuals. Presence/absence analyses assumed roughly uniform sequencing depth across donors, an assumption that may not hold. A later analysis associated about 16,000 TCR beta sequences with specific HLA alleles at a false discovery rate of 0.05. According to a later analysis, parvovirus B19, influenza, CMV and Epstein-Barr virus appeared linked to several top co-occurrence clusters. Correlated functional status among segregating V segments might be attributable to linkage disequilibrium, but an unknown experimental factor could not be ruled out. The 87-base-pair reads could not distinguish some IMGT-functional V segments, including TRBV6-2 and TRBV6-3, so those segments were excluded. Assigning TCR associations to individual alleles was difficult when HLA alleles, especially DR and DQ, strongly co-occurred. About 17 rarely observed V segments, including chromosome 9 orphons, were excluded from the earlier analysis of approximately 500 of the donors because counts were too low. This cohort had only TCR beta chains sequenced, and the lack of alpha or paired-chain data limited which features could be detected. A later analysis found that TCR association rates varied across HLA loci, with DRB1 alleles showing the most associated TCRs and HLA-C alleles the fewest. Because some donors lacked HLA typing at each locus, the association tests relied only on the typed subset. Cytomegalovirus status was reported to be diagnosed by the classifier with high specificity and sensitivity in both the original and validation cohorts. A further reported finding was that TCR beta sequences accurately predicted the HLA-A and HLA-B alleles for most subjects in the first cohort.

For this clone: It has no known antigen specificity. One base away there is no much larger clone; base qualities are not given.

V is cut back by 5 bases and J by 6 bases, with 12 bases in the junction unmatched. Reading from cysteine to phenylalanine, the CDR3 counts 16 amino acids. Only CDR3 DNA is held: 48 bases, read in frame from base 1. Looking up the germline V gene yields CDR1 SGHAT and CDR2 FQNNGV. Specimen: PBMCs. This TCR was sampled from a boy aged 2 to 10 in good health and CMV-seronegative. The chain employs TRBV11-2 and TRBJ2-5; TRBD1 fits 10 bases in the junction. The CDR3 protein: CASSEQPGQGQQTQYF. Here is the DNA: TGTGCCAGCAGCGAACAACCGGGACAGGGGCAACAGACCCAGTACTTC.